This is a list of T cell receptor beta chains from one sample in a study of blood T cell repertoires in COVID-19. Sequenced by immunoSEQ multiplex PCR; TCRdb stores in-frame clones only, minus some. The profile shows approximately 210,000 clones, approximately 87% of them singletons. The material sequenced was peripheral blood. The receptors stem from an older woman with active or convalescent COVID-19. The CDR3 runs from the conserved cysteine through the conserved F or W. Fields, in order: V gene, J gene, clone size, CDR3 protein. A clone size is listed for some rows: how often the clone was seen (once, few, many), or a class if it is expanded.

v_gene: TRBV2; j_gene: TRBJ1-2; abundance: NA; CDR3aa: CASSRQGLGGYTF
v_gene: TRBV5-1; j_gene: TRBJ2-5; abundance: NA; CDR3aa: CASSPDRVQETQYF
v_gene: TRBV27; j_gene: TRBJ2-2; abundance: NA; CDR3aa: CASSFLFNTGELFF
v_gene: TRBV28; j_gene: TRBJ1-4; abundance: few; CDR3aa: CASSLGRDSPFF
v_gene: TRBV7-9; j_gene: TRBJ2-1; abundance: NA; CDR3aa: CASSSQRGRSYNEQFF
v_gene: TRBV12-3/TRBV12-4; j_gene: TRBJ1-6; abundance: NA; CDR3aa: CASRELQGTPLHF
v_gene: TRBV5-1; j_gene: TRBJ2-2; abundance: NA; CDR3aa: CASRVDYTGELFF
v_gene: TRBV7-6; j_gene: TRBJ2-1; abundance: NA; CDR3aa: CASSFSTSGGYNEQFF
v_gene: TRBV11-3; j_gene: TRBJ1-1; abundance: NA; CDR3aa: CASSPSYSTEAFF
v_gene: TRBV6-2/TRBV6-3; j_gene: TRBJ2-6; abundance: NA; CDR3aa: CASSYLAGKPLSGANVLTF
v_gene: TRBV10-3; j_gene: TRBJ1-5; abundance: NA; CDR3aa: CAISEWGVDQPQHF
v_gene: TRBV6-5; j_gene: TRBJ1-5; abundance: NA; CDR3aa: CASRDPGEPQHF
v_gene: TRBV7-9; j_gene: TRBJ2-3; abundance: NA; CDR3aa: CASSGREGLTDTQYF
v_gene: TRBV6-2/TRBV6-3; j_gene: TRBJ2-5; abundance: NA; CDR3aa: CASSQGLSQYF
v_gene: TRBV19; j_gene: TRBJ1-5; abundance: NA; CDR3aa: CASRARPEGRDQPQHF
v_gene: TRBV3-1/TRBV3-2; j_gene: TRBJ1-5; abundance: NA; CDR3aa: CASSHSFGAGQGNQPQHF
v_gene: TRBV4-1; j_gene: TRBJ2-2; abundance: NA; CDR3aa: CASSQSEGLAGTGELFF
v_gene: TRBV15; j_gene: TRBJ2-3; abundance: NA; CDR3aa: CATSRGGDSRTDTQYF
v_gene: TRBV5-1; j_gene: TRBJ2-1; abundance: NA; CDR3aa: CASSLVGGTYNEQFF